This TCR beta chain stems from a study of blood T cell repertoires in COVID-19. About the research overall: The United States, Italy and Spain supplied acute and convalescent COVID-19 samples. The cDNA or gDNA used as material had been derived from T cells, B-cell-depleted T cells, or PBMCs.

Clones were read by immunoSEQ multiplex PCR, and TCRdb kept only the in-frame ones, dropping some. The sample includes roughly 230,000 clones, 75% to 85% of them seen just once. Sequencing was done on a sample of peripheral blood. This TCR derives from a woman in her fifties or sixties with acute or convalescent COVID-19.

The CDR3 DNA follows: TGTGCCAGCAGCCGCGGACAGGGGTCTACCGGGGAGCTGTTTTTT. This codes for CASSRGQGSTGELFF. V gene TRBV7-9 combines with J gene TRBJ2-2; TRBD1 aligns across 9 bases. The CDR3 is made up of 15 amino acids. The trim removed 5 bases at V and 5 bases at J, leaving 6 bases unmatched. Germline values: CDR1 SEHNR, CDR2 FQNEAQ (reference sequence).